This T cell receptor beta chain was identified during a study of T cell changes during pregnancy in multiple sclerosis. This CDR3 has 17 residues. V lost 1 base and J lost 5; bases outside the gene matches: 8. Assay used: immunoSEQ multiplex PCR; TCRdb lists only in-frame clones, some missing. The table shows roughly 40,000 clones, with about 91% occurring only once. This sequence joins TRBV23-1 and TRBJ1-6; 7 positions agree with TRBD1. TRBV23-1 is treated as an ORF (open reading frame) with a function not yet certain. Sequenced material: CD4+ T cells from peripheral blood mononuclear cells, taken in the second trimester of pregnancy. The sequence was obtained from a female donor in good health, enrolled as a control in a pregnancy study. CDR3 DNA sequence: TGCGCCAGCAGTCAATACCCCGCGGGACAGCATAATTCACCCCTCCACTTT. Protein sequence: CASSQYPAGQHNSPLHF.